Presented here are 10 T cell receptor beta chains from one specimen sequenced in a study of Graves' ophthalmopathy and Graves' hyperthyroidism. Investigators amplified TCR beta CDR3 regions from RNA transcripts. Second-round multiplex PCR came after a first-round RT-PCR that employed HTBI primers. One entry per CDR3 protein results from TCRdb running MiXCR on the multiplex PCR reads. The sample includes more than 550,000 distinct CDR3 sequences, about 38% seen only once; the top ten take 3% to 4%. Sequences were obtained from peripheral blood. These receptors came from an adult man with Graves' ophthalmopathy.

This clonotype has ten or more counts. The chain recombines TRBV2 with TRBJ1-6; D not certain. Trimming stripped 6 bases from V and 10 bases from J, with 13 bases between. The germline V gene has CDR1 SNHLY and CDR2 FYNNEI. The CDR3 sequence is 13 residues long. The CDR3 is CASSPIGGSPLHF. The CDR3 DNA reads TGTGCCAGCAGCCCTATCGGTGGATCACCCCTCCACTTT.

The V and J genes are TRBV20-1 and TRBJ2-1, with D unclear. TRBJ2-7 matches the DNA end more closely, so the J call is doubtful. The CDR3 consists of 10 residues. Germline values: CDR1 DFQATT, CDR2 SNEGSKA (reference sequence). The DNA of the CDR3 is TGCAGTGCGTCGCGCAATGAGCAGTACTTC. It encodes CSASRNEQYF.

The chain links TRBV30 to TRBJ1-2, with D tentatively TRBD1 (6 bases). From germline, CDR1 is GTSNPN and CDR2 SVGIG (reference sequence). V was cut by 4 bases and J by 4 bases, with 13 bases left in between. The CDR3 loop spans 13 amino acids. The chain's CDR3 is CAWTRAGAYGYTF. CDR3 nucleotides: TGTGCCTGGACCAGAGCAGGGGCCTATGGCTACACCTTC. Supplemented by reference TRBV30 and TRBJ1-2, the full variable domain reads SQTIHQWPATLVQPVGSPLSLECTVEGTSNPNLYWYRQAAGRGLQLLFYSVGIGQISSEVPQNLSASRPQDRQFILSSKKLLLSDSGFYLCAWTRAGAYGYTFGSGTRLTVV.

The V and J genes are TRBV25-1 and TRBJ2-5, with TRBD1 identical over 9 bases. Germline assignment: CDR1 MGHDK and CDR2 SYGVNS. The CDR3 consists of 16 residues. V shed 4 bases, J shed 1 base, and the junction held 7 bases outside the gene matches. The CDR3 here is CASSVSGTGTQETQYF. CDR3 DNA sequence: TGTGCCAGCAGTGTCTCGGGGACAGGGACCCAAGAGACCCAGTACTTC.

The chain employs TRBV20-1 and TRBJ1-2, with TRBD1 matching 8 bases. With 0 bases clipped from V and 4 bases from J, the junction kept 7 bases outside the gene matches. The CDR3 is 15 residues long. In germline, CDR1 is DFQATT, CDR2 SNEGSKA (reference sequence). The DNA of the CDR3 is TGCAGTGCTAGAGAAGGCAGGGGGCTTAGCTATGGCTACACCTTC. This codes for CSAREGRGLSYGYTF.

At least ten counts were recorded for this clonotype. The CDR3 region is CATSEFGQDYGYTF. The CDR3, as DNA: TGTGCCACCAGTGAGTTTGGACAGGACTATGGCTACACCTTC. V is TRBV24-1 and J is TRBJ1-2, with TRBD1 matching over 7 bases. The CDR3 has 14 amino acids. J lost 3 bases, V lost 4 bases, and 4 bases had no gene match. The germline V gene has CDR1 KGHDR and CDR2 SFDVKD.

In the case of this clonotype: In this CDR3 the conserved last residue, phenylalanine or tryptophan, is missing, so a read error is likely. V and J are TRBV11-1 and TRBJ1-1; 8 bases are a match to TRBD1. CDR1 and CDR2 (germline): SGHAT, FQDESV (reference sequence). The CDR3 extends over 14 amino acids. V trimming: 5 bases; J trimming: 5 bases; junction bases outside the gene matches: 7. This CDR3 is CASSPGQGRTEAFL. CDR3 sequence (DNA): TGTGCCAGCAGCCCCGGACAGGGACGAACTGAAGCTTTCCTT.

The V and J genes are TRBV10-3 and TRBJ1-5; weak D call: TRBD1 (5 bases). CDR1 is ENHRY and CDR2 is SYGVKD in the germline V gene. The CDR3 is made up of 13 amino acids. The ends were cut back, 3 bases at V and 12 bases at J, with 15 bases in the middle. CDR3 sequence (DNA): TGTGCCATCAGTGAAGGACTAGCGGGGGGCCAGCATTTT. This encodes CAISEGLAGGQHF.

This rearrangement joins TRBV5-6 to TRBJ2-6, with D unresolved. Deletions cut 2 bases from V and 2 bases from J, with 5 bases between. This CDR3 has 14 amino acids. The V gene's germline CDR1 is SGHDT and CDR2 YYEEEE. CDR3 region: CASSLEPGANVLTF. The CDR3 nucleotides are TGTGCCAGCAGCTTAGAGCCTGGGGCCAACGTCCTGACTTTC.

This clonotype was counted only a few times. The chain joins TRBV5-5 to TRBJ1-1, with D hard to call. The length of the CDR3 is 14 residues. Germline CDR1 and CDR2: SGHKS and YYEKEE (reference sequence). Deletions cut 2 bases from V and 3 bases from J, with 11 bases between. In nucleotides, the CDR3 is TGTGCCAGCAGCTTTTCTGGTTCCCACACTGAAGCTTTCTTT. Its translation is CASSFSGSHTEAFF.